These 9 T cell receptor beta chains were all obtained from the same sample, sequenced in a study of regulatory T cells in long-lasting Graves disease. Time point noted: newly diagnosed GD, antithyroid drugs for less than 3 months. The authors made the TCR library using RNA they extracted from PBMCs. Combining iRepertoire HTBI primers with Arm-PCR of CDR3 regions, the authors built TCR beta libraries. One entry per CDR3 protein results from TCRdb running MiXCR on the multiplex PCR reads. The table has roughly 610,000 distinct CDR3 sequences, around 15% seen once. These data also formed part of another study, on T cells in Graves' hyperthyroidism and ophthalmopathy.

Sequencing used peripheral blood mononuclear cells (PBMCs), obtained at new diagnosis, from a patient treated with antithyroid drugs. Source of these receptors: a woman aged 25 to 39 with Graves disease.

The chain carries TRBV10-3 and TRBJ1-2; 9 nucleotides line up with TRBD1. V trimming: 8 bases; J trimming: 8 bases; junction bases outside the gene matches: 3. This CDR3 spans 11 amino acids. Looked up from germline, CDR1 is ENHRY and CDR2 is SYGVKD. CDR3 nucleotides: TGTGCCATCGGGACAGGGTTGGGCTACACCTTC. The encoded protein is CAIGTGLGYTF.

This clonotype has at least ten counts. This chain connects TRBV28 to TRBJ2-1, with no clear D. The V gene lost 2 bases and the J gene lost 3 bases, with 5 bases spanning the gap. The CDR3 runs to 13 residues. Germline values: CDR1 MDHEN, CDR2 SYDVKM. The CDR3 nucleotides read TGTGCCAGCAGTTTAGCACGCTACAATGAGCAGTTCTTC. Its protein product is CASSLARYNEQFF.

This clonotype was counted at least ten times. The rearrangement joins TRBV19 to TRBJ1-2; D not resolved. Germline-derived CDR1 and CDR2 are LNHDA and SQIVND (reference sequence). With 0 bases removed from V and 7 bases from J, the gap between germline ends came to 21 bases. The CDR3 consists of 17 residues. The CDR3 bases are TGTGCCAGTAGTATAGATGGAAGAGGCGGGGTCGGGAGTGGCTACACCTTC. Amino acids: CASSIDGRGGVGSGYTF.

This clonotype was recorded at least ten times. The genes are TRBV11-3 and TRBJ2-5; possibly TRBD1 or TRBD2 for D (5 bases each). Germline V gives CDR1 SGHNT, CDR2 YENEEA. The CDR3 totals 15 residues. V lost 0 bases, J lost 5 bases, and 13 bases lay in between. For the CDR3, the DNA is TGTGCCAGCAGCTTAGACGACCTATGGGGGGAGACCCAGTACTTC. Translating gives CASSLDDLWGETQYF.

In the case of this clonotype: A much larger clone lies one base from this, so it may be a read error. The V call is TRBV7-2, the J call TRBJ2-7; 7 positions agree with TRBD1. V lost 3 bases to trimming and J lost 6 bases; unmatched junction nucleotides: 8. The CDR3 loop spans 14 amino acids. Germline CDR1 is SGHTA and CDR2 is FQGNSA. The DNA for the CDR3 is TGTGCCAGCAGCTTGGTAGGGGGCTCTGGCGAGCAGTACTTC. Its translation is CASSLVGGSGEQYF.

The chain couples TRBV29-1 to TRBJ2-3; D is unclear. Germline-derived CDR1 and CDR2 are SQVTM and ANQGSEA. This CDR3 region has 8 residues. The CDR3 nucleotides read TGCAGTACAGATACGCAGTATTTT. This encodes CSTDTQYF.

As for this clonotype: A read error may be the cause here, since a much bigger clone is one base away. The J gene is TRBJ2-3, the V gene TRBV2, with D perhaps matching TRBD1 (5 bases). The CDR3 is made up of 13 amino acids. The germline CDR1 and CDR2 sequences are SNHLY and FYNNEI. Trimming shortened V by 5 bases and J by 3 bases, and 9 bases separated the two germline ends. The CDR3 DNA reads as TGTGCCAGCAGTTCCGCAGGGACAGATACGCAGTATTTT. Amino acids: CASSSAGTDTQYF. The full variable domain, in which reference TRBV2 and TRBJ2-3 provide the parts outside the CDR3, is EPEVTQTPSHQVTQMGQEVILRCVPISNHLYFYWYRQILGQKVEFLVSFYNNEISEKSEIFDDQFSVERPDGSNFTLKIRSTKLEDSAMYFCASSSAGTDTQYFGPGTRLTVL.

CDR3 coding DNA: TGTGCCAGCAGCCAAACAAGGGTAACTAATGAAAAACTGTTTTTT. The encoded protein is CASSQTRVTNEKLFF. The V call is TRBV3-1, the J call TRBJ1-4; D not certain. Trimming stripped 2 bases from V and 1 base from J, with 8 bases between. The CDR3 consists of 15 residues. Germline loops: CDR1 LGHDT, CDR2 YNNKEL (reference sequence).

This rearrangement joins TRBV19 to TRBJ1-6; D call uncertain. The germline CDR1 and CDR2 sequences are LNHDA and SQIVND (reference sequence). The V and J ends lost 1 base and 8 bases respectively, with 6 bases between them. This CDR3 contains 13 residues. The CDR3 here is CASSIGGDSPLHF. The CDR3 nucleotides are TGTGCCAGTAGTATAGGAGGCGATTCACCCCTCCACTTT.